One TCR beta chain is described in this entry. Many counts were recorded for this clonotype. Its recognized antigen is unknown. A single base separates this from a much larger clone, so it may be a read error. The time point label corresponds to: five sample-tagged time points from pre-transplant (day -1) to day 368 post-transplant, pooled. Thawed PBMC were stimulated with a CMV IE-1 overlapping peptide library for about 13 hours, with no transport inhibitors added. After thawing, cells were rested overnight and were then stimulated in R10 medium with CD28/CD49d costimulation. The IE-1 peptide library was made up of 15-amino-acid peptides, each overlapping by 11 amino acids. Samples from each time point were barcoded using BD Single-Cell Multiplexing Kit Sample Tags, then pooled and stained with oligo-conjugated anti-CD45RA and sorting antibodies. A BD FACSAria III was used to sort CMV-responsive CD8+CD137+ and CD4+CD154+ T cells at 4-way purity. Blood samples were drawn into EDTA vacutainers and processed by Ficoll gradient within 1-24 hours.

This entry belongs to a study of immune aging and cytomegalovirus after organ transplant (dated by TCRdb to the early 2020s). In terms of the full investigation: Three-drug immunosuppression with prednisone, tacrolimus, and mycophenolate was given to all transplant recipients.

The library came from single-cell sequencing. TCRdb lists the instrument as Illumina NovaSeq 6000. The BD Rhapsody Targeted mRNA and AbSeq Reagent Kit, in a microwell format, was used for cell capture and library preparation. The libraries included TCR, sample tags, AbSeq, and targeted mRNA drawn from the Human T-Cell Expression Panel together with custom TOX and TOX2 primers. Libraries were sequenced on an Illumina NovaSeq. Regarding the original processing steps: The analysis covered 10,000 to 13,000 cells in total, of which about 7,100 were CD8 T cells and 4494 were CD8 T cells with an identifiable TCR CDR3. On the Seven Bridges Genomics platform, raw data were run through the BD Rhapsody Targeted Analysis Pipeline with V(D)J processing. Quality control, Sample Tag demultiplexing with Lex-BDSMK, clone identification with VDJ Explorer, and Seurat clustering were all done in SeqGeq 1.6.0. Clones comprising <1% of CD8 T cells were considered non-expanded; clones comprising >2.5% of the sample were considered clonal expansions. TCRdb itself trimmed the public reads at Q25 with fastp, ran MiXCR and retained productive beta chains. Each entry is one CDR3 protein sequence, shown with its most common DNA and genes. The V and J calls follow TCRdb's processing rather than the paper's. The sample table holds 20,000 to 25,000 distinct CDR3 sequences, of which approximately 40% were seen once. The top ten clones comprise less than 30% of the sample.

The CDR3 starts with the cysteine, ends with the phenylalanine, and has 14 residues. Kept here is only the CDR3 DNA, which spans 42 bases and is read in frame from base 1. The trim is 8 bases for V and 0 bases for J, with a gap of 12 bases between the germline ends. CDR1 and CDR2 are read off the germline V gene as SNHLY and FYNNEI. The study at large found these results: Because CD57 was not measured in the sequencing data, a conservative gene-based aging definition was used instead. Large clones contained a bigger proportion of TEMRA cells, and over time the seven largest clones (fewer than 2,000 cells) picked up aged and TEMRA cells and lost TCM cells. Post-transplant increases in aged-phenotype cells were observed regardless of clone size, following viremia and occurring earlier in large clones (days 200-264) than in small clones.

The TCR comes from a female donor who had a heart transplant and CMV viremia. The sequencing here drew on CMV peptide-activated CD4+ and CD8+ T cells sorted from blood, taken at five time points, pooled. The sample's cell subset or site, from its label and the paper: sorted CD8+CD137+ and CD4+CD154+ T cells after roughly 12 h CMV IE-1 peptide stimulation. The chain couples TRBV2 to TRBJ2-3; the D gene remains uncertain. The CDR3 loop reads CASRGWASTDTQYF. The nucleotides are TGTGCCAGCCGCGGATGGGCTAGCACAGATACGCAGTATTTT.